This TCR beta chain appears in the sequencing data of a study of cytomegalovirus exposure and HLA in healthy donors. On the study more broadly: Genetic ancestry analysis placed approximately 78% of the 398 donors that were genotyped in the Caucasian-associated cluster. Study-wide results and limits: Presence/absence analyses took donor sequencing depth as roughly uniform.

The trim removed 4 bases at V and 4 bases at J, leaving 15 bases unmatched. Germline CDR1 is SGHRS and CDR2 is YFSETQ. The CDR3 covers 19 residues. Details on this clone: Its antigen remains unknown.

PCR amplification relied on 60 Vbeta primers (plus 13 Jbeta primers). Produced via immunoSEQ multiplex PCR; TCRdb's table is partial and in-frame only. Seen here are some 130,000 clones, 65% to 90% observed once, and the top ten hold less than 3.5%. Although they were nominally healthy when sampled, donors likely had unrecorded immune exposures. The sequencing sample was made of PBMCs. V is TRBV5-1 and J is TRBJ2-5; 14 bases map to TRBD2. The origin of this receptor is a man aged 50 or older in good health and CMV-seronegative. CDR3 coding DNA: TGCGCCAGCAGCCCTGGACTAGCGGGGGGTCCCTATCGGGGAGAGACCCAGTACTTC. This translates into CASSPGLAGGPYRGETQYF.